This is a list of T cell receptor beta chains from one sample in a study of CD8 T cells in Susac syndrome. TCRdb ran MiXCR on the immunoSEQ multiplex PCR reads and lists one entry per CDR3 protein. The sample contains about 290,000 distinct CDR3 sequences, about 91% of which appear only once. Sequenced input: CD8+ T cells from PBMCs. These receptor sequences come from a human donor with multiple sclerosis. CDR3s include the opening cysteine and the closing phenylalanine or tryptophan. The D gene is left open where the match is weak. Rows give clone size only sometimes, using once, few, many, or a class for an expanded clone.

>TRBJ2-2|TRBV9|TRBD1|NA
TGTGCCAGCAACCGACCCCGGGACAGGGGGGAAGGCGGGGAGCTGTTTTTT
CASNRPRDRGEGGELFF
>TRBJ2-1|TRBV12-3/TRBV12-4|NA|NA
TGTGCCAGCAGTTTAGGTATCTTCAATGAGCAGTTCTTC
CASSLGIFNEQFF
>TRBJ2-7|TRBV4-1|TRBD2|NA
TGCGCCAGCAGCCAAGGAGGTGGGACTAGCGGGGGGAGCTCCTACGAGCAGTACTTC
CASSQGGGTSGGSSYEQYF
>TRBJ2-1|TRBV6-2/TRBV6-3|TRBD1|NA
TGTGCCAGCAGTCCGACAGGGGCGGAGTACAATGAGCAGTTCTTC
CASSPTGAEYNEQFF
>TRBJ2-1|TRBV9|TRBD2|NA
TGTGCCAGCAGCACCGGACTAGCGGGAGTGCAGTTCTTC
CASSTGLAGVQFF
>TRBJ2-7|TRBV15|NA|once
TGTGCCACCAGCAGACCCGGTGCGGACTCCTACGAGCAGTACTTC
CATSRPGADSYEQYF
>TRBJ2-1|TRBV20-1|TRBD2|NA
TGCAGTGCTAGAAGGACTAGCGGGGGCTACAATGAGCAGTTCTTC
CSARRTSGGYNEQFF
>TRBJ1-2|TRBV20-1|TRBD1|NA
TGCAGTGCTAGATGGACAGGGGGCGCGCGTGGCTACACCTTC
CSARWTGGARGYTF
>TRBJ2-7|TRBV4-2|TRBD2|NA
TGTGCCAGCAGCCAAGTGGCCGGGACTAGTAGTTTCGAGCAGTACTTC
CASSQVAGTSSFEQYF
>TRBJ2-1|TRBV6-5|NA|NA
TGTGCCAGCAGGAGCGAGAGCCCCGCCAGCGAGCAGTTCTTC
CASRSESPASEQFF
>TRBJ2-7|TRBV6-1|TRBD1|NA
TGTGCCAGCACCTCGGGACAGGGGCTTTCCTACGAGCAGTACTTC
CASTSGQGLSYEQYF
>TRBJ2-2|TRBV20-1|TRBD2|NA
TGCAGTGCTAGGCTAGCGGCCACCGGGGAGCTGTTTTTT
CSARLAATGELFF
>TRBJ2-3|TRBV5-5|NA|NA
TGTGCCAGCAGCTTGCTGGGTAGCTTCACAGATACGCAGTATTTT
CASSLLGSFTDTQYF
>TRBJ2-5|TRBV6-5|NA|once
TGTGCCAGCAGTTACTCTCGCTCTGAGACCCAGTACTTC
CASSYSRSETQYF
>TRBJ2-7|TRBV4-3|NA|NA
TGCGCCAGCAGCCAGGGATGGGGGAGTTACGAGCAGTACTTC
CASSQGWGSYEQYF
>TRBJ2-5|TRBV28|NA|NA
TGTGCCAGCAGTTTTTGGTCACAGGCGGGGACGGAGACCCAGTACTTC
CASSFWSQAGTETQYF
>TRBJ1-4|TRBV4-3|NA|NA
TGCGCCAGCAGTGGGGCCGTTGATCGGGAAAAACTGTTTTTT
CASSGAVDREKLFF
>TRBJ2-1|TRBV29-1|TRBD2|once
TGCAGCGTTGAAGACGGGACTAGCGGGGGACGATCCTACAATGAGCAGTTCTTC
CSVEDGTSGGRSYNEQFF
>TRBJ2-2|TRBV25-1|NA|NA
TGTGCCAGCAGAGCCACCGGGGAGCTGTTTTTT
CASRATGELFF
>TRBJ2-3|TRBV4-3|TRBD2|NA
TGCGCCAGCAGCCAAGATCTAGCGGGAGATGTCACAGATACGCAGTATTTT
CASSQDLAGDVTDTQYF
>TRBJ2-1|TRBV7-8|TRBD1|NA
TGTGCCAGCAGCCCGACGGCCGGGACAGGTGACAATGAGCAGTTCTTC
CASSPTAGTGDNEQFF
>TRBJ1-5|TRBV6-2/TRBV6-3|NA|NA
TGTGCCAGCAGTCAGGCGTATAGCAATCAGCCCCAGCATTTT
CASSQAYSNQPQHF
>TRBJ1-5|TRBV20-1|TRBD1|once
TGCAGTGCTCGGATCGGGACAGCCTTTGGGCCCCAGCATTTT
CSARIGTAFGPQHF
>TRBJ2-1|TRBV29-1|TRBD2|NA
TGCAGCGTTGAAGAGCGGGAGGGCCGAATTGAGCAGTTCTTC
CSVEEREGRIEQFF
>TRBJ2-5|TRBV5-4|TRBD1|NA
TGTGCCAGCAGCTGGACAGGGGAAGGGACCCAGTACTTC
CASSWTGEGTQYF
>TRBJ1-5|TRBV19|NA|NA
TGTGCCAGCGGGCAGGGAGATCAGCCCCAGCATTTT
CASGQGDQPQHF
>TRBJ1-5|TRBV27|NA|NA
TGTGCCAGCAGTCCACGGGGGTGGAATCAGCCCCAGCATTTT
CASSPRGWNQPQHF
>TRBJ1-1|TRBV11-2|NA|NA
TGTGCCAGCAGCCCTCTAAGAGAGGCAGCTTTCTTT
CASSPLREAAFF
>TRBJ1-1|TRBV27|NA|once
TGTGCCAGCAGTTATGCGGGGGCATACACTGAAGCTTTCTTT
CASSYAGAYTEAFF
>TRBJ1-1|TRBV4-2|NA|NA
TGTGCCAGCAGCCAAGGGGGGGGCACGGACACTGAAGCTTTCTTT
CASSQGGGTDTEAFF
>TRBJ2-3|TRBV9|NA|NA
TGTGCCAGCAGCGTCTCCTTAGACAGACTAACTACAGATACGCAGTATTTT
CASSVSLDRLTTDTQYF
>TRBJ2-1|TRBV7-9|NA|NA
TGTGCCAGCAGCTTAGGGGGACGAGGGATATCCTACAATGAGCAGTTCTTC
CASSLGGRGISYNEQFF
>TRBJ2-3|TRBV9|TRBD2|NA
TGTGCCAGCAGCGTAGGCGGGAGCGGCGGGCCTACAGATACGCAGTATTTT
CASSVGGSGGPTDTQYF
>TRBJ2-1|TRBV28|NA|NA
TGTGCCAGCACCGAAGCCCAGGGGAGCTCCTACAATGAGCAGTTCTTC
CASTEAQGSSYNEQFF
>TRBJ2-6|TRBV3-1|TRBD1|NA
TGTGCCAGCAGCCAAGGGGGACCGACAGGGCGAGAATCTGGGGCCAACGTCCTGACTTTC
CASSQGGPTGRESGANVLTF
>TRBJ2-7|TRBV7-3|TRBD1|NA
TGTGCCAGCAGCTTATACGCGGGGACAGGGTCCTACGAGCAGTACTTC
CASSLYAGTGSYEQYF
>TRBJ2-1|TRBV20-1|TRBD2|few
TGCAGTGCTAGAGATCGGACTAGCGGGAGGAATGAGCAGTTCTTC
CSARDRTSGRNEQFF
>TRBJ2-5|TRBV11-2|NA|few
TGTGCCAGCGGCCCGGGTTGGAATAGGGAGACCCAGTACTTC
CASGPGWNRETQYF
>TRBJ1-2|TRBV6-6|NA|NA
TGTGCCAGCAGTGTGGTCGACAGATCCCATGGCTACACCTTC
CASSVVDRSHGYTF
>TRBJ2-5|TRBV28|NA|NA
TGTGCCAGCAGTTATCCGAGAAGACACGCGACCTCCTTCCAAGAGACCCAGTACTTC
CASSYPRRHATSFQETQYF
>TRBJ2-5|TRBV7-9|TRBD2|NA
TGTGCCAGCAGACCTCGGATCCTAGCGGGGGAGACCCAGTACTTC
CASRPRILAGETQYF
>TRBJ2-1|TRBV27|TRBD2|NA
TGTGCCAGCAGTTTATCTGGGACTAGCGGATACAATGAGCAGTTCTTC
CASSLSGTSGYNEQFF
>TRBJ2-7|TRBV7-9|TRBD2|NA
TGTGCCAGCAGCCCTAGCGGGAGCGGTCTCGAGCAGTACTTC
CASSPSGSGLEQYF
>TRBJ2-7|TRBV27|NA|NA
TGTGCCAGCAGTTTCTCTGCGGGGGCCATGATCTACGAGCAGTACTTC
CASSFSAGAMIYEQYF
>TRBJ2-2|TRBV19|NA|once
TGTGCCAGTAGTCCGGGCCCCGGAGGGCTGTTTTTT
CASSPGPGGLFF
>TRBJ1-1|TRBV19|NA|NA
TGTGCCGTCCGGGGCTTGAACACTGAAGCTTTCTTT
CAVRGLNTEAFF
>TRBJ2-5|TRBV30|TRBD2|NA
TGTGCCTGGACTCGGCGGGAGCAAGAGACCCAGTACTTC
CAWTRREQETQYF
>TRBJ1-1|TRBV11-2|NA|NA
TGTGCCAGCAGCGAGATGGAATGGGGAAGAGGACAGGAAGCTTTCTTT
CASSEMEWGRGQEAFF
>TRBJ2-7|TRBV20-1|NA|NA
TGCAGTGCCGCCGGCCCGAACCATTACGAGCAGTACTTC
CSAAGPNHYEQYF